This TCR beta chain was recovered during a study of CD8 T cells in Susac syndrome. Random hexamers served to reverse transcribe roughly 0.45 to 1 ug RNA. By means of immunoSEQ multiplex PCR, TCR beta CDR3 spanning 54 Vbeta and 13 Jbeta underwent amplification. TCRdb passed the immunoSEQ multiplex PCR reads through MiXCR, listing each CDR3 protein once. Seen here are roughly 200,000 distinct CDR3 sequences, 85% to 95% observed once, and the top ten hold 0.1%. Negative magnetic isolation gave CD8+ and CD4+ cells; FACS enriched CD8+ TEMRA. The CDR3 extends over 15 amino acids. V was trimmed by 4 bases and J by 6 bases, leaving 19 bases between them. CDR1 is MNHEY and CDR2 is SMNVEV in the germline V gene (reference sequence).

V is TRBV27 and J is TRBJ2-7, with a weak D call TRBD1 (5 bases). The sequence was obtained from a human donor in good health. Sequenced: CD4+ T cells from PBMCs. The CDR3 loop is CASSSQGGSVSEQYV. DNA of the CDR3: TGTGCCAGCAGTTCCCAGGGTGGGTCAGTCTCCGAGCAGTACGTC.